The 9 T cell receptor beta chains given below trace back to one sample, sequenced in a study of control samples from healthy donors and cancer patients. Some clones are missing from TCRdb's copy, which holds only in-frame ones; the method was immunoSEQ multiplex PCR. The table lists 120,000 or so clones, about 92% of them singletons. Sequencing was carried out using PBMCs. All receptors come from a man over 45 with head and neck cancer.

This chain joins TRBV4-2 and TRBJ1-2; the D gene is possibly TRBD1 (5 bases). The CDR3 loop spans 17 amino acids. V dropped 0 bases and J dropped 2 bases, with 16 bases sitting between them. Germline CDR1 LGHNA, CDR2 YNFKEQ. The CDR3 sequence is CASSQDGEGTGNYGYTF. For the CDR3, the DNA is TGTGCCAGCAGCCAAGATGGTGAAGGGACGGGCAACTATGGCTACACCTTC.

The chain is built from TRBV6-6 and TRBJ2-7, with D maybe TRBD2 (7 bases). CDR1 MNHNY and CDR2 SVGAGI come from the germline V gene (reference sequence). Trimming shortened V by 0 bases and J by 6 bases, and 18 bases separated the two germline ends. The CDR3 loop spans 16 amino acids. The DNA of the CDR3 is TGTGCCAGCAGTTACTCGAGGGGGGGTGTGGATGGCGAGCAGTACTTC. This translates into CASSYSRGGVDGEQYF.

This rearrangement joins TRBV4-3 to TRBJ1-1; the D gene is possibly TRBD1 (5 bases). V was shortened by 2 bases and J by 1 base, with 11 bases between the two germline ends. CDR3 size: 15 residues. From germline, CDR1 is LGHNA and CDR2 YSLEER. For the CDR3, the DNA is TGCGCCAGCAGCCAACCCGGGACGACGAACACTGAAGCTTTCTTT. This encodes CASSQPGTTNTEAFF.

This chain joins TRBV6-2 or TRBV6-3 and TRBJ2-1; D is uncertain. Trimming took 6 bases from V and 3 from J, leaving 9 bases between them. Germline CDR1 reads MNHEY; CDR2 reads SVGEGT. The CDR3 has 13 amino acids. The CDR3 loop reads CASSLDGYNEQFF. CDR3 DNA: TGTGCCAGCAGCTTAGACGGCTACAATGAGCAGTTCTTC.

This chain uses TRBV6-2 or TRBV6-3 with TRBJ1-5; 9 nucleotides match TRBD1. This CDR3 has 15 amino acids. Germline CDR1 reads MNHEY; CDR2 reads SVGEGT. V was pared by 2 bases and J by 4 bases, with 3 bases of the junction left unmatched. In DNA form, the CDR3 reads TGTGCCAGCAGTTACGTGACAGGGGGGAATCAGCCCCAGCATTTT. Amino acid sequence: CASSYVTGGNQPQHF.

This chain links TRBV9 with TRBJ1-1, with TRBD1 as a possible D gene (5 bases). Germline CDR1 reads SGDLS; CDR2 reads YYNGEE. CDR3 length: 14 amino acids. The V gene lost 3 bases and the J gene lost 4 bases, with 13 bases spanning the gap. The CDR3 coding sequence is TGTGCCAGCAGCGCGGAGGGCAGGGTCACTGAAGCTTTCTTT. It specifies CASSAEGRVTEAFF. The whole variable domain, filled in from reference TRBV9 and TRBJ1-1, reads DSGVTQTPKHLITATGQRVTLRCSPRSGDLSVYWYQQSLDQGLQFLIQYYNGEERAKGNILERFSAQQFPDLHSELNLSSLELGDSALYFCASSAEGRVTEAFFGQGTRLTVV.

This sequence joins TRBV11-2 and TRBJ2-1; 11 nucleotides align to TRBD2. V was pared by 5 bases and J by 6 bases, with 15 bases of the junction left unmatched. Germline values: CDR1 SGHAT, CDR2 FQNNGV. CDR3 length equals 18 residues. The CDR3 DNA follows: TGTGCCAGCAGCCACCACCCCCCACTAGCGGGGGATCCCAATGAGCAGTTCTTC. As protein: CASSHHPPLAGDPNEQFF.

The V gene is TRBV7-9, the J gene TRBJ1-4; the D gene is possibly TRBD1 (5 bases). From germline, CDR1 is SEHNR and CDR2 FQNEAQ (reference sequence). This CDR3 comprises 14 residues. Trimming pared 5 bases from V and 7 bases from J, leaving 14 bases between. CDR3 loop: CASSIRSGGEKLFF. The CDR3, as DNA: TGTGCCAGCAGCATCAGGTCGGGGGGTGAAAAACTGTTTTTT. The whole variable domain, filled in from reference TRBV7-9 and TRBJ1-4, reads DTGVSQNPRHKITKRGQNVTFRCDPISEHNRLYWYRQTLGQGPEFLTYFQNEAQLEKSRLLSDRFSAERPKGSFSTLEIQRTEQGDSAMYLCASSIRSGGEKLFFGSGTQLSVL.

In its sample, this clone was seen once. The V call is TRBV11-3, the J call TRBJ1-1, with D hard to call. CDR1 is SGHNT, CDR2 YENEEA, per germline. There are 13 residues in the CDR3. V dropped 4 bases and J dropped 5 bases, with 11 bases sitting between them. The CDR3 DNA is TGTGCCAGCAGCTCCGAACGAGGGACTGAAGCTTTCTTT. It is translated as CASSSERGTEAFF.